These 19 T cell receptor beta chains were sequenced from one sample in a study of blood T cells in healthy people across ages. With a J-beta primer mix and a sample-barcoded 5' primer, a second PCR ran about 6 to 11 cycles. TCRdb re-derived calls from the 5' RACE reads in MiXCR, one entry per CDR3 protein. The sample has some 1.8 million distinct CDR3 sequences; about two fifths are singletons. The material sequenced was blood. These receptors originate from a human donor in good health.

This clonotype has ten or more counts. J is TRBJ1-4 and V is TRBV7-2; 9 bases align to TRBD1. Germline-derived CDR1 and CDR2 are SGHTA and FQGNSA. V was clipped by 5 bases and J by 5 bases; unmatched bases: 3. The length of the CDR3 is 14 residues. This chain's CDR3 is CASSRDRANEKLFF. Written as DNA, the CDR3 is TGTGCCAGCAGCCGGGACAGGGCGAATGAAAAACTGTTTTTT. The full variable domain, in which reference TRBV7-2 and TRBJ1-4 provide the parts outside the CDR3, is GAGVSQSPSNKVTEKGKDVELRCDPISGHTALYWYRQSLGQGLEFLIYFQGNSAPDKSGLPSDRFSAERTGGSVSTLTIQRTQQEDSAVYLCASSRDRANEKLFFGSGTQLSVL.

This clonotype was recorded at least ten times. A clone one base away is much larger, so this may be a read error. The gene calls are TRBV29-1 and TRBJ2-1; 8 positions agree with TRBD1. Trimming cost V 5 bases and J 6 bases; bases outside gene matches: 15. Germline loops: CDR1 SQVTM, CDR2 ANQGSEA. CDR3 length: 16 amino acids. CDR3 in DNA: TGCAGCGTTCGTGAAGAGCCGGGACAGGAGTGCAATGAGCAGTTCTTC. This translates into CSVREEPGQECNEQFF.

The rearrangement uses TRBV2 and TRBJ2-3; D is unresolved. Trimming pared 7 bases from V and 2 bases from J, leaving 10 bases between. There are 13 residues in the CDR3. Germline CDR1 reads SNHLY; CDR2 reads FYNNEI. The chain's CDR3 is CASTRSPTDTQYF. The CDR3, as DNA: TGTGCCAGCACTCGAAGTCCCACAGATACGCAGTATTTT.

The V and J genes are TRBV7-2 and TRBJ2-7; 8 positions match TRBD2. Trimming at V came to 1 base and at J to 4 bases, leaving 12 bases not matched to a gene. CDR1 and CDR2 (germline): SGHTA, FQGNSA. This CDR3 contains 17 residues. CDR3 loop: CASSLVGPGGAGYEQYF. CDR3 bases: TGTGCCAGCAGCTTAGTGGGCCCCGGGGGGGCCGGGTACGAGCAGTACTTC. The full variable domain, rest sourced from reference TRBV7-2 and TRBJ2-7, is GAGVSQSPSNKVTEKGKDVELRCDPISGHTALYWYRQSLGQGLEFLIYFQGNSAPDKSGLPSDRFSAERTGGSVSTLTIQRTQQEDSAVYLCASSLVGPGGAGYEQYFGPGTRLTVT.

The rearrangement links TRBV4-2 to TRBJ2-3; D is unclear. Trimming removed 0 bases from V and 5 bases from J, with 9 bases in between. The V gene's germline CDR1 is LGHNA and CDR2 YNFKEQ. This CDR3 region has 14 residues. The CDR3 DNA reads as TGTGCCAGCAGCCAAGAAGTAGGAGTAGATACGCAGTATTTT. The encoded protein is CASSQEVGVDTQYF.

The sample holds one count of this clonotype. CDR3 bases: TGTGCCAGCAGCTATCGTGCTAGCGGGAACTACGAGCAGTACTTC. Amino acids: CASSYRASGNYEQYF. The chain carries TRBV3-1 and TRBJ2-5, with 9 bases identical to TRBD2. Gene TRBJ2-7 matches the end of the DNA better, so the J call may be wrong. This CDR3 contains 15 residues. Looked up from germline, CDR1 is LGHDT and CDR2 is YNNKEL (reference sequence).

V is TRBV6-2 or TRBV6-3 and J is TRBJ1-4; 10 bases map to TRBD1. With V trimmed by 6 bases and J by 8 bases, 9 bases remained unmatched. CDR1 and CDR2 from the germline V gene are MNHEY and SVGEGT. The length of the CDR3 is 15 residues. DNA of the CDR3: TGTGCCAGCAGACCAACGACAGGGGGCAAGGAAAAACTGTTTTTT. This sequence encodes CASRPTTGGKEKLFF.

In its sample, this clonotype was seen a few times. This sequence joins TRBV20-1 and TRBJ1-2, with a weak D call TRBD1 (5 bases). Germline V gene sequence: CDR1 DFQATT, CDR2 SNEGSKA (reference sequence). V was pared by 0 bases and J by 2 bases, with 10 bases between. This CDR3 region has 14 residues. CDR3 protein: CSARDAHRNYGYTF. CDR3 nucleotide sequence: TGCAGTGCTAGAGACGCCCACAGGAACTATGGCTACACCTTC.

The chain is built from TRBV9 and TRBJ2-3, with 12 positions matching TRBD1. Trimming at V came to 5 bases and at J to 2 bases, leaving 15 bases not matched to a gene. This CDR3 is built from 19 residues. Germline values: CDR1 SGDLS, CDR2 YYNGEE. The CDR3, as DNA: TGTGCCAGCAGGGCCCGGGACAGGGGGCCTGGTCTTAACACAGATACGCAGTATTTT. Residues: CASRARDRGPGLNTDTQYF.

This chain connects TRBV4-3 to TRBJ1-1; D is unresolved. V dropped 1 base and J dropped 7 bases, with 10 bases sitting between them. This CDR3 has 13 amino acids. Per the germline V gene, CDR1 is LGHNA and CDR2 is YSLEER. CDR3 amino acids: CASSQGVNGEAFF. CDR3 DNA sequence: TGCGCCAGCAGCCAAGGTGTGAATGGTGAAGCTTTCTTT.

The chain links TRBV6-2 or TRBV6-3 to TRBJ2-6; the match to TRBD1 covers 7 bases. The CDR3 consists of 19 residues. The germline V gene has CDR1 MNHEY and CDR2 SVGEGT. With V trimmed by 6 bases and J by 2 bases, 16 bases remained unmatched. CDR3 amino acids: CASSNPGDSPLPGANVLTF. The CDR3 DNA sequence: TGTGCCAGCAGCAACCCTGGGGACAGCCCCCTCCCTGGGGCCAACGTCCTGACTTTC.

This clonotype was counted between two and nine times. The chain links TRBV7-3 to TRBJ2-1; 11 bases map to TRBD2. The length of the CDR3 is 16 residues. The junction had 9 bases not matched to a gene; V was cut back by 5 bases and J by 6 bases. Germline lookup yields CDR1 SGHTA and CDR2 FQGTGA. In DNA form, the CDR3 reads TGTGCCAGCAGCCCAATTACTAGCGGGGGTCCCAATGAGCAGTTCTTC. This codes for CASSPITSGGPNEQFF.

The rearrangement uses TRBV7-3 and TRBJ2-1; D might be TRBD2 (6 bases). With 3 bases removed from V and 6 bases from J, the gap between germline ends came to 15 bases. The germline V gene encodes CDR1 SGHTA and CDR2 FQGTGA. The CDR3 has 15 amino acids. The CDR3 DNA follows: TGTGCCAGCAGCTTGCGGGGCACCGCAGGCAATGAGCAGTTCTTC. It codes for CASSLRGTAGNEQFF. The full variable domain, completed using reference TRBV7-3 and TRBJ2-1, is GAGVSQTPSNKVTEKGKYVELRCDPISGHTALYWYRQSLGQGPEFLIYFQGTGAADDSGLPNDRFFAVRPEGSVSTLKIQRTERGDSAVYLCASSLRGTAGNEQFFGPGTRLTVL.

The V and J genes are TRBV6-5 and TRBJ2-6, with D perhaps TRBD1 or TRBD2 (5 bases each). Germline V gives CDR1 MNHEY, CDR2 SVGAGI. This CDR3 region has 15 residues. Deletions cut 7 bases from V and 3 bases from J, with 13 bases between. CDR3 sequence (DNA): TGTGCCAGCAAACGAGGGGTTCTTGGGGCCAACGTCCTGACTTTC. Protein product: CASKRGVLGANVLTF.

The chain combines TRBV28 with TRBJ1-5, with D perhaps matching TRBD1 (6 bases). From germline, CDR1 is MDHEN and CDR2 SYDVKM. This CDR3 is built from 16 residues. V lost 1 base to trimming and J lost 0 bases, with 10 bases between them. For the CDR3, the DNA is TGTGCCAGCAGTTTATCACCGGGGGCTAGCAATCAGCCCCAGCATTTT. Amino acids: CASSLSPGASNQPQHF.

J is TRBJ1-4 and V is TRBV5-1; D uncertain. Trimming removed 1 base from V and 5 bases from J, with 12 bases in between. CDR1 is SGHRS and CDR2 is YFSETQ in the germline V gene. The CDR3 covers 15 residues. CDR3 residues: CASSLQRAENEKLFF. The CDR3 nucleotides are TGCGCCAGCAGCTTGCAACGAGCGGAAAATGAAAAACTGTTTTTT.

Only a few counts were recorded for this clonotype. The chain is built from TRBV9 and TRBJ1-2; weak D call: TRBD1 (5 bases). Germline V gives CDR1 SGDLS, CDR2 YYNGEE. The length of the CDR3 is 14 residues. V was trimmed by 3 bases and J by 5 bases, leaving 14 bases between them. The CDR3 DNA follows: TGTGCCAGCAGCGAGGCCCCCCGGGGGTATGGCTACACCTTC. Translated, it gives CASSEAPRGYGYTF.

The V call is TRBV20-1, the J call TRBJ1-1, with D maybe TRBD1 (5 bases). The ends were cut back, 4 bases at V and 3 bases at J, with 12 bases in the middle. The CDR3 loop spans 13 amino acids. Per the germline V gene, CDR1 is DFQATT and CDR2 is SNEGSKA (reference sequence). Written as DNA, the CDR3 is TGCAGTGCTAAGGGGAGATGGGACACTGAAGCTTTCTTT. Amino acids: CSAKGRWDTEAFF.

This clonotype was seen a handful of times. The chain carries TRBV7-2 and TRBJ1-5, with TRBD1 matching over 8 bases. With 5 bases clipped from V and 4 bases from J, the junction kept 4 bases outside the gene matches. The germline gives CDR1 SGHTA, CDR2 FQGNSA. The CDR3 is made up of 14 amino acids. The CDR3 nucleotides read TGTGCCAGCAGCGACAGGGGAATGAATCAGCCCCAGCATTTT. Translated: CASSDRGMNQPQHF.